This TCR beta chain was retrieved from a study of technical replicates of blood from several donors. TCRdb keeps only in-frame clones here, not all; method: immunoSEQ multiplex PCR. The table includes around 69,000 clones, around 97% detected once. Germline V gives CDR1 LGHNA, CDR2 YNFKEQ. The CDR3 is 17 amino acids. V lost 1 base and J lost 8, with 20 bases in between. The sample consisted of T cells isolated from PBMCs. The sequence came from a human donor in good health. The genes are TRBV4-2 and TRBJ1-4, with a weak D call TRBD1 (5 bases). CDR3 amino acids: CASSQVLSGGVEEKLFF. The CDR3 DNA reads as TGTGCCAGCAGCCAAGTTCTTTCGGGAGGGGTAGAGGAAAAACTGTTTTTT.